One and the same sample provided the 10 T cell receptor beta chains below, sequenced in a study of blood T cell repertoires in COVID-19. Produced via immunoSEQ multiplex PCR; TCRdb's table is partial and in-frame only. Among over 120,000 clones listed, around 80% were seen once. Sequencing was carried out using peripheral blood. These TCRs come from an older woman with acute or convalescent COVID-19.

The rearrangement joins TRBV5-6 to TRBJ2-1; 8 nucleotides align to TRBD2. The J segment lost 8 bases and the V segment lost 7 bases, leaving 14 bases of the junction unmatched. The CDR3 sequence is 15 residues long. The germline V gene encodes CDR1 SGHDT and CDR2 YYEEEE. CDR3 in amino acids: CASLLSGRISDEQFF. The CDR3 DNA sequence: TGTGCCAGCTTGTTAAGCGGGAGAATTAGCGATGAGCAGTTCTTC. The full variable domain, in which reference TRBV5-6 and TRBJ2-1 provide the parts outside the CDR3, is DAGVTQSPTHLIKTRGQQVTLRCSPKSGHDTVSWYQQALGQGPQFIFQYYEEEERQRGNFPDRFSGHQFPNYSSELNVNALLLGDSALYLCASLLSGRISDEQFFGPGTRLTVL.

The chain uses TRBV19 and TRBJ2-2; a possible D gene is TRBD1 (5 bases). Trimming stripped 5 bases from V and 10 bases from J, with 17 bases between. The CDR3 totals 14 residues. Looked up from germline, CDR1 is LNHDA and CDR2 is SQIVND (reference sequence). The CDR3 nucleotides are TGTGCCAGTAGTTGGGGCCGTAATATCCAGGAGCTGTTTTTT. Translation gives CASSWGRNIQELFF.

The J gene is TRBJ1-4, the V gene TRBV15; 7 nucleotides align to TRBD1. Germline lookup yields CDR1 LNHNV and CDR2 YYDKDF (reference sequence). The CDR3 consists of 15 residues. V shed 5 bases and J 6 bases; nucleotides not matched to a gene: 9. CDR3 DNA: TGTGCCACCAGCGGCTACGGGACAGAGGATGAAAAACTGTTTTTT. This encodes CATSGYGTEDEKLFF.

The CDR3 nucleotides are TGTGCCAGCAGCTTATCTGGGGGGTTCGAGCAGTACTTC. It translates to CASSLSGGFEQYF. The chain has TRBV7-2 and TRBJ2-7; D is possibly TRBD2 (6 bases). The CDR3 runs 13 residues. V lost 2 bases, J lost 6 bases, and 11 bases lay in between. Germline loops: CDR1 SGHTA, CDR2 FQGNSA.

The rearrangement uses TRBV7-9 and TRBJ2-7, with a possible D match to TRBD2 (6 bases). This CDR3 is built from 16 residues. V was clipped by 4 bases and J by 2 bases, with 18 bases between them. Germline loops: CDR1 SEHNR, CDR2 FQNEAQ (reference sequence). The CDR3 spells CASSSGAMRGPYEQYF. The CDR3 DNA reads TGTGCCAGCAGCTCGGGAGCCATGAGGGGCCCCTACGAGCAGTACTTC.

This clone was found a few times. The V gene is TRBV30, the J gene TRBJ2-2; maybe TRBD1 (6 bases). The germline V gene encodes CDR1 GTSNPN and CDR2 SVGIG (reference sequence). With 7 bases removed from V and 4 bases from J, the gap between germline ends came to 16 bases. This CDR3 comprises 14 residues. DNA of the CDR3: TGTGCCTCAACAGGGCTTCTCCTCACCGGGGAGCTGTTTTTT. Translating it yields CASTGLLLTGELFF.

The chain recombines TRBV4-1 with TRBJ2-1, with 7 bases lining up with TRBD2. The CDR3 is 15 residues long. Trimming cost V 0 bases and J 8 bases; bases outside gene matches: 7. The germline V gene has CDR1 MGHRA and CDR2 YSYEKL. In nucleotides, the CDR3 is TGCGCCAGCAGCCAAGATCGGGGGGAGTGGGATGAGCAGTTCTTC. Translated, it gives CASSQDRGEWDEQFF.

The chain joins TRBV7-9 to TRBJ2-1; 10 bases match TRBD2. In germline, CDR1 is SEHNR, CDR2 FQNEAQ (reference sequence). The CDR3 is made up of 18 amino acids. With 3 bases clipped from V and 7 bases from J, the junction kept 15 bases outside the gene matches. CDR3 nucleotides: TGTGCCAGCAGCTTCGGAAGCGGGAGGGCCGGGTCGGGGAATGAGCAGTTCTTC. As protein: CASSFGSGRAGSGNEQFF.

This clone showed up just a few times. The rearrangement joins TRBV11-2 to TRBJ2-5, with D tentatively TRBD2 (5 bases). The CDR3 consists of 14 residues. V dropped 3 bases and J dropped 1 base, with 9 bases sitting between them. Per the germline V gene, CDR1 is SGHAT and CDR2 is FQNNGV. This CDR3 reads CASSLRVFQETQYF. For the CDR3, the DNA is TGTGCCAGCAGCTTGAGGGTATTCCAAGAGACCCAGTACTTC.

This clone was recorded a few times. The CDR3 coding sequence is TGTGCCAGTGCCCTCTTACAGGGATTGAACACCGGGGAGCTGTTTTTT. Translating gives CASALLQGLNTGELFF. J is TRBJ2-2 and V is TRBV19; tentatively, D is TRBD1 (6 bases). The CDR3 has 16 residues. The V gene lost 8 bases and the J gene lost 1 base, with 17 bases spanning the gap. Germline V lookup: CDR1 LNHDA, CDR2 SQIVND (reference sequence).